This T cell receptor beta chain was sequenced in a study of cytomegalovirus exposure and HLA in healthy donors. Study results and limitations: Later analysis identified a missense DCLRE1C variant that was linked to TCR beta V- and J-gene trimming. A later examination showed that TCR association rates differed by HLA locus, with DRB1 most and HLA-C fewest. The study flagged approximately 180 TCR beta chains as cytomegalovirus-associated.

V gave up 6 bases and J gave up 0 bases, with 20 bases separating them. The germline gives CDR1 WSHSY, CDR2 SAAADI. The CDR3 is made up of 17 amino acids. The PCR employed 60 Vbeta primers together with 13 Jbeta primers. Clones were read by immunoSEQ multiplex PCR, and TCRdb kept only the in-frame ones, dropping some. The table lists about 170,000 clones, over 75% of them singletons. The sample holds one count of this clone. Its cognate antigen is unknown. The specimen was PBMCs. This TCR derives from a female donor in good health and CMV-seronegative. The genes are TRBV10-2 and TRBJ2-5, with a weak D call TRBD2 (5 bases). The CDR3 DNA is TGCGCCAGCAGCCTAGGACTGGGCTCTACCAACCAAGAGACCCAGTACTTC. Translated, it gives CASSLGLGSTNQETQYF.